Below, 16 T cell receptor beta chains from the same sample are listed, as sequenced in a study of shared clonotypes between healthy human individuals. Produced via immunoSEQ multiplex PCR; TCRdb's table is partial and in-frame only. Of over a million clones listed, approximately 78% are singletons. Source material: memory CD4+ T cells from PBMCs. Subset of the sample: CD45RA-negative fraction. The receptor source for this set is a man between 18 and 35 years old in good health. Some clones in this sample may be carry-over from other donors' samples.

The chain links TRBV6-1 to TRBJ1-5, with D perhaps matching TRBD1 (5 bases). Germline loops: CDR1 MNHNS, CDR2 SASEGT. This CDR3 region has 14 residues. Trimming took off 3 bases at V and 7 bases at J, with 13 bases between the two ends. CDR3 residues: CASSDFRVRQPQHF. The CDR3 DNA follows: TGTGCCAGCAGTGACTTCAGGGTTCGACAGCCCCAGCATTTT.

The chain carries TRBV27 and TRBJ2-6; D gene unclear. Trimming cost V 4 bases and J 1 base, with 8 bases left between them. This CDR3 region has 15 residues. The germline V gene encodes CDR1 MNHEY and CDR2 SMNVEV (reference sequence). The CDR3 here is CASSWAASGANVLTF. The CDR3 nucleotides are TGTGCCAGCAGTTGGGCCGCTTCTGGGGCCAACGTCCTGACTTTC.

For this clone: A junction boundary mismatches the germline segment, possibly from a read error. V is TRBV28 and J is TRBJ2-7, with a weak D call TRBD1 (5 bases). The CDR3 spans 12 residues. CDR1 is MDHEN, CDR2 SYDVKM, per germline. Here the CDR3 DNA reads TGTGCCAGCAGTCTTAACAGGTTTAATCGCAACTTC. Translated, it gives CASSLNRFNRNF.

The chain carries TRBV5-6 and TRBJ1-2; D is ambiguous. Trimming removed 0 bases at V and 4 bases at J, with 7 bases between. Germline V gene sequence: CDR1 SGHDT, CDR2 YYEEEE. The CDR3 sequence is 13 residues long. This CDR3 reads CASSLGRTYGYTF. In DNA form, the CDR3 reads TGTGCCAGCAGCTTGGGCAGGACCTATGGCTACACCTTC.

In the case of this clone: Other nucleotide sequences in the sample specify the same CDR3. The chain joins TRBV7-3 to TRBJ2-5, with D perhaps given as TRBD1 or TRBD2 (5 bases each). The CDR3 extends over 13 amino acids. Per the germline V gene, CDR1 is SGHTA and CDR2 is FQGTGA. V was clipped by 3 bases and J by 5 bases, with 10 bases between them. CDR3 sequence reads: CASSFDRGETQYF. Written as DNA, the CDR3 is TGTGCCAGCAGCTTCGACAGAGGGGAGACCCAGTACTTC.

The chain carries TRBV10-1 and TRBJ2-5, with D uncertain. The CDR3 extends over 11 amino acids. The V end was cut by 5 bases, the J end by 4 bases, with 5 bases between. Per germline, CDR1 WNHNN and CDR2 SYGVQD (reference sequence). CDR3 amino acids: CASSSGETQYF. For the CDR3, the DNA is TGCGCCAGCAGTTCAGGAGAGACCCAGTACTTC.

This clone has a handful of counts. This chain joins TRBV20-1 and TRBJ2-7; D not resolved. Germline V gene lookup returns CDR1 DFQATT and CDR2 SNEGSKA (reference sequence). Trimming removed 6 bases at V and 5 bases at J, with 11 bases between. The length of the CDR3 is 11 residues. The CDR3 region has the DNA TGCAGTGCACCAGCTAACCACGAGCAGTACTTC. Protein product: CSAPANHEQYF.

The chain employs TRBV27 and TRBJ1-3; D remains unclear. Germline loops: CDR1 MNHEY, CDR2 SMNVEV (reference sequence). V shed 2 bases and J shed 0 bases, with 14 bases lying between them. This CDR3 region has 17 residues. CDR3 DNA sequence: TGTGCCAGCAGTTTAGAATTAGTAGGGAGCTCTGGAAACACCATATATTTT. This gives the protein CASSLELVGSSGNTIYF.

The chain employs TRBV28 and TRBJ1-1, with D tentatively TRBD1 (6 bases). From germline, CDR1 is MDHEN and CDR2 SYDVKM. The CDR3 is 15 amino acids. V lost 5 bases and J 5 bases, leaving 18 bases between the germline ends. In nucleotides, the CDR3 is TGTGCCAGCAGTACCTTCCGGGGGCGCGGGACTGAAGCTTTCTTT. Its translation is CASSTFRGRGTEAFF.

The chain recombines TRBV5-6 with TRBJ2-5; possible D gene TRBD1, 5 bases. The DNA end favors TRBJ2-7, so the J call may be wrong. The CDR3 is 16 amino acids. Looked up from germline, CDR1 is SGHDT and CDR2 is YYEEEE. The CDR3 DNA follows: TGTGCCAGCAGCCCACCTGGGGCCCTGAGCTCCTACGAGCAGTACTTC. It is translated as CASSPPGALSSYEQYF.

The chain employs TRBV6-5 and TRBJ1-2, with 9 bases identical to TRBD1. The CDR3 consists of 15 residues. Germline V gene sequence: CDR1 MNHEY, CDR2 SVGAGI. V was pared by 6 bases and J by 5 bases, with 10 bases of the junction left unmatched. The chain's CDR3 is CASSPRTGALYGYTF. CDR3 coding DNA: TGTGCCAGCAGCCCTAGGACAGGGGCCCTATATGGCTACACCTTC.

With regard to this clone: Other DNA sequences in this sample translate to the same CDR3. The rearrangement links TRBV6-6 to TRBJ2-7; 7 bases map to TRBD2. This CDR3 comprises 14 residues. The J segment lost 3 bases and the V segment lost 0 bases, leaving 2 bases of the junction unmatched. Germline lookup yields CDR1 MNHNY and CDR2 SVGAGI (reference sequence). The CDR3 nucleotides read TGTGCCAGCAGTTACTCGAGGACTAGCTACGAGCAGTACTTC. This sequence encodes CASSYSRTSYEQYF.

The V and J genes are TRBV15 and TRBJ2-7, with 9 bases matching TRBD2. Germline CDR1 LNHNV, CDR2 YYDKDF (reference sequence). V lost 0 bases and J lost 5; bases outside the gene matches: 5. The CDR3 consists of 15 residues. In nucleotides, the CDR3 is TGTGCCACCAGCAGAGATCGGCTAGCGGGAAACGAGCAGTACTTC. It codes for CATSRDRLAGNEQYF.

The genes are TRBV5-1 and TRBJ2-1; TRBD1 is a possible D gene (6 bases). Trimming took off 3 bases at V and 4 bases at J, with 14 bases between the two ends. The CDR3 runs to 15 residues. Germline CDR1 SGHRS, CDR2 YFSETQ. The CDR3 sequence: CASSSTTGGYNEQFF. CDR3 sequence (DNA): TGCGCCAGCAGCTCGACGACAGGAGGATACAATGAGCAGTTCTTC.

V is TRBV27 and J is TRBJ2-2; unclear D gene. Germline values: CDR1 MNHEY, CDR2 SMNVEV (reference sequence). V was clipped by 3 bases and J by 4 bases, with 9 bases between them. CDR3 length: 14 residues. The CDR3 nucleotides are TGTGCCAGCAGTTTTTCGGCGATCACCGGGGAGCTGTTTTTT. Its translation is CASSFSAITGELFF.

A few counts support this clone. The chain couples TRBV5-4 to TRBJ2-7; tentative D call: TRBD2 (6 bases). The V gene lost 5 bases and the J gene lost 1 base, with 16 bases spanning the gap. The CDR3 is 15 amino acids. In germline, CDR1 is SGHNT, CDR2 YYREEE (reference sequence). CDR3 region: CASSRGGKGSYEQYF. The CDR3 DNA sequence: TGTGCCAGCAGTCGAGGCGGGAAGGGTTCCTACGAGCAGTACTTC. The variable domain in full, completed from reference TRBV5-4 and TRBJ2-7, reads ETGVTQSPTHLIKTRGQQVTLRCSSQSGHNTVSWYQQALGQGPQFIFQYYREEENGRGNFPPRFSGLQFPNYSSELNVNALELDDSALYLCASSRGGKGSYEQYFGPGTRLTVT.